The clone carrying this TCR beta chain has a single count. These data originate in a study of cytomegalovirus exposure and HLA in healthy donors. This CDR3 has 14 residues. Losses at the gene ends were 4 bases for V and 4 bases for J; bases not matched to a gene: 5. Germline CDR1 LNHDA, CDR2 SQIVND (reference sequence). The PCR contained 60 Vbeta and 13 Jbeta primers. The table came from immunoSEQ multiplex PCR; TCRdb's copy has only in-frame clones and leaves some out. The table records under 130,000 clones, under 85% of them present only once. This TCR was recovered from a man between 50 and 59 years old in good health and CMV-seropositive. Source material: PBMCs. The rearrangement joins TRBV19 to TRBJ1-1; the match to TRBD1 covers 8 bases. The CDR3 nucleotides are TGTGCCAGTAGTACACGACAGGGGACCACTGAAGCTTTCTTT. Protein sequence: CASSTRQGTTEAFF.